Shown below are 23 T cell receptor beta chains from a single sample sequenced in a study of siplizumab effects on memory and regulatory T cells. Produced via immunoSEQ multiplex PCR; TCRdb's table is partial and in-frame only. The sample comprises fewer than 120,000 clones, roughly 92% of which are singletons, and 1.3% rests with the top ten. The specimen sequenced was CD4+ T cells sorted from blood. These receptors came from a human donor in good health.

This clone is a singleton in its sample. This chain uses TRBV12-5 with TRBJ1-6, with TRBD1 matching over 7 bases. Per the germline V gene, CDR1 is LGHNT and CDR2 is FRNRAP. This CDR3 spans 19 amino acids. V shed 4 bases and J 1 base; nucleotides not matched to a gene: 13. This chain's CDR3 is CASGWATGNQYSYNSPLHF. CDR3 coding DNA: TGTGCTAGTGGTTGGGCGACAGGGAATCAATATTCCTATAATTCACCCCTCCACTTT.

V and J are TRBV21-1 and TRBJ1-1. TRBV21-1 is classified as a pseudogene. This CDR3 comprises 16 residues. CDR3 loop: CASSKWSTGPNTEAFF. Here the CDR3 DNA reads TGTGCCAGCAGCAAATGGTCGACCGGGCCGAACACTGAAGCTTTCTTT.

V usage is TRBV7-6 and J usage is TRBJ1-5, with 10 bases that match TRBD1. The CDR3 loop spans 14 amino acids. Germline CDR1 reads SGHVS; CDR2 reads FNYEAQ. The V segment lost 3 bases and the J segment 7 bases; nucleotides outside the gene matches: 3. For the CDR3, the DNA is TGTGCCAGCAGCTTGGGGACAGGGGACCAGCCCCAGCATTTT. Translation: CASSLGTGDQPQHF.

This clone was seen a single time. The chain recombines TRBV7-2 with TRBJ1-5; D gene unclear. Germline CDR1 SGHTA, CDR2 FQGNSA. V lost 3 bases to trimming and J lost 3 bases, with 6 bases between them. CDR3 length equals 13 residues. DNA of the CDR3: TGTGCCAGCAGCTTTGACACCAATCAGCCCCAGCATTTT. It is translated as CASSFDTNQPQHF.

The sample holds a few counts of this clone. The CDR3 DNA reads as TGTGCCAGCAGCTTTCCGGGGGCCGACCCCATGAACACTGAAGCTTTCTTT. The encoded protein is CASSFPGADPMNTEAFF. V gene TRBV11-2 combines with J gene TRBJ1-1; TRBD1 is a possible D gene (6 bases). Trimming cost V 3 bases and J 0 bases, with 17 bases left between them. The CDR3 length is 17 residues. The germline V gene encodes CDR1 SGHAT and CDR2 FQNNGV.

The genes are TRBV29-1 and TRBJ2-2; 13 bases are a match to TRBD2. The germline V gene encodes CDR1 SQVTM and CDR2 ANQGSEA. The CDR3 consists of 14 residues. The V segment lost 3 bases and the J segment 12 bases; nucleotides outside the gene matches: 7. CDR3: CSVEGTSGGGQLFF. In nucleotides, the CDR3 is TGCAGCGTTGAGGGAACTAGCGGGGGGGGTCAGCTGTTTTTT.

The rearrangement joins TRBV18 to TRBJ1-6, with 7 bases matching TRBD1. J gave up 6 bases and V 3 bases, and 2 bases lay outside the gene matches. The CDR3 is made up of 14 amino acids. Germline V lookup: CDR1 KGHSH, CDR2 LQKENI. The CDR3: CASSPRDSNSPLHF. In nucleotides, the CDR3 is TGTGCCAGCTCACCCCGGGACAGTAATTCACCCCTCCACTTT. Combining the CDR3 with reference TRBV18 and TRBJ1-6 gives the whole variable domain NAGVMQNPRHLVRRRGQEARLRCSPMKGHSHVYWYRQLPEEGLKFMVYLQKENIIDESGMPKERFSAEFPKEGPSILRIQQVVRGDSAAYFCASSPRDSNSPLHFGNGTRLTVT.

About this clone: This sample includes further DNA sequences coding for the same CDR3. This chain joins TRBV5-1 and TRBJ2-5, with TRBD2 matching over 10 bases. J was trimmed by 4 bases and V by 0 bases; bases with no gene match: 0. This CDR3 is built from 14 residues. In germline, CDR1 is SGHRS, CDR2 YFSETQ. As DNA, the CDR3 is TGCGCCAGCAGCTTGGGGACTAGCGGAGAGACCCAGTACTTC. Its protein product is CASSLGTSGETQYF.

The V call is TRBV2, the J call TRBJ2-2; D not certain. The CDR3 has 15 amino acids. The ends were cut back, 6 bases at V and 1 base at J, with 12 bases in the middle. Looked up from germline, CDR1 is SNHLY and CDR2 is FYNNEI. The CDR3 is CASRPDPGNTGELFF. CDR3 in DNA: TGTGCCAGCAGGCCGGATCCTGGGAACACCGGGGAGCTGTTTTTT.

The J gene is TRBJ2-7, the V gene TRBV7-2; D ambiguous. The ends were cut back, 1 base at V and 2 bases at J, with 6 bases in the middle. The CDR3 covers 13 residues. The germline gives CDR1 SGHTA, CDR2 FQGNSA. The DNA of the CDR3 is TGTGCCAGCAGCTTAGACAGCACCTACGAGCAGTACTTC. Encoded protein: CASSLDSTYEQYF.

This chain uses TRBV11-3 with TRBJ2-2, with D unresolved. The V end lost 2 bases, the J end lost 3 bases, and 4 bases lay between the germline ends. CDR1 and CDR2 (germline): SGHNT, YENEEA. This CDR3 is 13 amino acids long. CDR3 DNA sequence: TGTGCCAGCAGCTTACTAGACACCGGGGAGCTGTTTTTT. Protein sequence: CASSLLDTGELFF.

This chain connects TRBV6-4 to TRBJ2-2; D perhaps matches TRBD2 (5 bases). The CDR3 spans 14 residues. V gave up 6 bases and J gave up 5 bases, with 13 bases separating them. CDR1 is MRHNA, CDR2 SNTAGT, per germline. The CDR3 nucleotides are TGTGCCAGCAGGAGGGAGCGCGCTACCGGGGAGCTGTTTTTT. It is translated as CASRRERATGELFF.

The chain is built from TRBV15 and TRBJ2-5, with D maybe TRBD1 (6 bases). The length of the CDR3 is 13 residues. V lost 5 bases and J 4 bases, leaving 11 bases between the germline ends. Germline CDR1 reads LNHNV; CDR2 reads YYDKDF (reference sequence). CDR3 bases: TGTGCCACCAGCCCCCAACAGGGAGAGACCCAGTACTTC. Protein: CATSPQQGETQYF.

The rearrangement uses TRBV6-5 and TRBJ2-7; TRBD2 aligns across 10 bases. The CDR3 is made up of 15 amino acids. Losses at the gene ends were 4 bases for V and 3 bases for J; bases not matched to a gene: 6. Germline CDR1 reads MNHEY; CDR2 reads SVGAGI. CDR3 loop: CASSSHGTSDYEQYF. CDR3 DNA sequence: TGTGCCAGCAGTTCCCACGGGACTAGCGACTACGAGCAGTACTTC.

V and J are TRBV6-1 and TRBJ2-7, with no clear D. Per germline, CDR1 MNHNS and CDR2 SASEGT. The germline V and J ends were trimmed by 0 bases and 3 bases, with 15 bases remaining between them. This CDR3 spans 16 amino acids. Here the CDR3 DNA reads TGTGCCAGCAGTGAAGCTCGCGGACGCGGTGACTACGAGCAGTACTTC. It translates to CASSEARGRGDYEQYF.

The chain links TRBV25-1 to TRBJ2-5, with 7 bases aligning to TRBD2. This CDR3 is 18 amino acids long. Losses at the gene ends were 2 bases for V and 3 bases for J; bases not matched to a gene: 15. The germline V gene has CDR1 MGHDK and CDR2 SYGVNS. CDR3 loop: CASSELGSGSIGEETQYF. Here the CDR3 DNA reads TGTGCCAGCAGTGAACTGGGTAGCGGGTCAATCGGGGAAGAGACCCAGTACTTC. The full variable domain, completed using reference TRBV25-1 and TRBJ2-5, is EADIYQTPRYLVIGTGKKITLECSQTMGHDKMYWYQQDPGMELHLIHYSYGVNSTEKGDLSSESTVSRIRTEHFPLTLESARPSHTSQYLCASSELGSGSIGEETQYFGPGTRLLVL.

This clone came up a few times. The genes are TRBV11-2 and TRBJ1-2; weak D call: TRBD1 (5 bases). Trimming left V 3 bases short and J 4 bases short, with 15 bases between. The CDR3 extends over 15 amino acids. Looked up from germline, CDR1 is SGHAT and CDR2 is FQNNGV. The CDR3: CASSLGRGAGYGYTF. Written as DNA, the CDR3 is TGTGCCAGCAGCTTGGGACGTGGGGCCGGCTATGGCTACACCTTC.

The rearrangement links TRBV7-9 to TRBJ2-2; D could derive from TRBD1 or TRBD2 (5 bases each). CDR3 size: 18 residues. Germline V lookup: CDR1 SEHNR, CDR2 FQNEAQ (reference sequence). V dropped 1 base and J dropped 3 bases, with 18 bases sitting between them. CDR3 DNA sequence: TGTGCCAGCAGCTTAGGGGACCCCGTTCGGGCGGACACCGGGGAGCTGTTTTTT. Amino acid sequence: CASSLGDPVRADTGELFF.

The genes are TRBV6-5 and TRBJ1-1; 7 positions match TRBD1. V lost 5 bases and J lost 6; bases outside the gene matches: 0. Germline-derived CDR1 and CDR2 are MNHEY and SVGAGI. CDR3 size: 11 residues. The CDR3 region is CASSTGAEAFF. CDR3 nucleotide sequence: TGTGCCAGCAGTACAGGGGCTGAAGCTTTCTTT.

The rearrangement joins TRBV7-9 to TRBJ2-3; D unclear. The germline V and J ends were trimmed by 2 bases and 0 bases, with 6 bases remaining between them. The CDR3 is 14 amino acids. Germline V gene lookup returns CDR1 SEHNR and CDR2 FQNEAQ (reference sequence). The CDR3 bases are TGTGCCAGCAGCTTAACGGCTAGCACAGATACGCAGTATTTT. It specifies CASSLTASTDTQYF. The full variable domain, rest sourced from reference TRBV7-9 and TRBJ2-3, is DTGVSQNPRHKITKRGQNVTFRCDPISEHNRLYWYRQTLGQGPEFLTYFQNEAQLEKSRLLSDRFSAERPKGSFSTLEIQRTEQGDSAMYLCASSLTASTDTQYFGPGTRLTVL.

This chain connects TRBV7-9 to TRBJ1-1, with D possibly matching TRBD1 (6 bases). CDR1 and CDR2 from the germline V gene are SEHNR and FQNEAQ (reference sequence). The CDR3 is made up of 13 amino acids. V lost 5 bases to trimming and J lost 5 bases, with 12 bases between them. The CDR3 nucleotides read TGTGCCAGCAGCGGGGGGCGAGAAACTGAAGCTTTCTTT. Its protein is CASSGGRETEAFF.

The V call is TRBV6-5, the J call TRBJ1-1; D gene uncertain. V lost 8 bases, J lost 4 bases, and 20 bases lay in between. The CDR3 is 15 residues long. Germline lookup yields CDR1 MNHEY and CDR2 SVGAGI. The CDR3 nucleotides are TGTGCCAGCCGCACGGGCCGGTCGTGGAGCACTGAAGCTTTCTTT. Amino acid sequence: CASRTGRSWSTEAFF.

The V and J genes are TRBV19 and TRBJ2-3; D gene ambiguous. Germline V gene lookup returns CDR1 LNHDA and CDR2 SQIVND (reference sequence). Trimming took off 5 bases at V and 8 bases at J, with 11 bases between the two ends. This CDR3 contains 12 residues. CDR3 in DNA: TGTGCCAGTAGTTACTCCCCCGGTACGCAGTATTTT. It specifies CASSYSPGTQYF.